A selection of T cell receptor beta chains follows, all from one sample in a study of blood T cell repertoires in COVID-19. Libraries were prepared by immunoSEQ multiplex PCR; TCRdb keeps only in-frame clonotypes and omits some of them. This table holds 150,000 to 200,000 clones, around 80% found once. Sequencing was carried out using peripheral blood. The receptors stem from an elderly woman with acute or convalescent COVID-19. The CDR3 runs from the conserved cysteine through the conserved F or W. The D gene is left open where the match is weak. The listing skips clone size in some rows; elsewhere it reads once, few, many or a size class.

TRBJ1-6	TRBD1	NA	TRBV5-4	CASSRGTGGIGSPLHF	TGTGCCAGCAGCCGGGGGACAGGGGGGATAGGTTCACCCCTCCACTTT
TRBJ2-5	TRBD1	NA	TRBV7-9	CASSEPTGFGETQYF	TGTGCCAGCAGCGAACCGACAGGGTTCGGGGAGACCCAGTACTTC
TRBJ2-7	TRBD1	NA	TRBV6-5	CASSFYNTGDEQYF	TGTGCCAGCAGTTTTTACAACACAGGGGACGAGCAGTACTTC
TRBJ2-2	NA	NA	TRBV5-4	CASSEGGQAGELFF	TGTGCCAGCAGTGAGGGTGGGCAGGCCGGGGAGCTGTTTTTT
TRBJ2-2	NA	NA	TRBV11-2	CASSLFSSGTGELFF	TGTGCCAGCAGCTTATTTTCCTCGGGCACCGGGGAGCTGTTTTTT
TRBJ1-5	NA	NA	TRBV19	CASSVTGKEPQHF	TGTGCCAGTAGTGTCACAGGAAAAGAGCCCCAGCATTTT
TRBJ2-1	TRBD2	NA	TRBV7-9	CASSPTSGSLYNEQFF	TGTGCCAGCAGCCCGACTAGCGGGAGCCTCTACAATGAGCAGTTCTTC
TRBJ2-4	NA	NA	TRBV28	CASSTPRGLDIQYF	TGTGCCAGCAGCACCCCACGAGGGTTGGACATTCAGTACTTC
TRBJ1-1	NA	many	TRBV28	CASSLFGGGPGGNTEAFF	TGTGCCAGCAGTTTGTTCGGGGGTGGTCCCGGCGGGAACACTGAAGCTTTCTTT
TRBJ1-1	NA	NA	TRBV19	CASSIETGNTEAFF	TGTGCCAGTTCAATAGAGACAGGGAACACTGAAGCTTTCTTT
TRBJ1-5	TRBD1	NA	TRBV5-1	CASSDGTGNQPQHF	TGCGCCAGCAGCGACGGGACAGGGAATCAGCCCCAGCATTTT
TRBJ2-7	TRBD2	NA	TRBV29-1	CSVKGAGAPYEQYF	TGCAGCGTCAAGGGAGCGGGAGCCCCCTACGAGCAGTACTTC
TRBJ1-1	TRBD1	once	TRBV19	CASSIWGQAGTEAFF	TGTGCCAGTAGTATATGGGGACAGGCGGGCACTGAAGCTTTCTTT
TRBJ1-4	TRBD1	NA	TRBV4-1	CASSQLTGQDEKLFF	TGCGCCAGCAGCCAACTGACAGGACAGGATGAAAAACTGTTTTTT
TRBJ2-3	TRBD2	NA	TRBV19	CASSISGSTDTQYF	TGTGCCAGTAGTATTAGCGGGAGTACAGATACGCAGTATTTT
TRBJ1-4	TRBD1	NA	TRBV4-2	CASSFQGQGSYEKLFF	TGTGCCAGCAGCTTCCAGGGACAGGGGAGTTATGAAAAACTGTTTTTT
TRBJ2-7	TRBD1	NA	TRBV27	CASSMGTGGYPPREQYF	TGTGCCAGCAGTATGGGGACAGGGGGTTACCCGCCTAGGGAGCAGTACTTC
TRBJ2-7	TRBD1	NA	TRBV4-1	CASSQVIGTGGYEQYF	TGCGCCAGCAGCCAAGTAATCGGGACAGGGGGCTACGAGCAGTACTTC
TRBJ2-7	TRBD1	NA	TRBV30	CAWNRGVSYEQYF	TGTGCCTGGAACAGGGGTGTCTCCTACGAGCAGTACTTC
TRBJ2-5	TRBD2	NA	TRBV19	CASNSGGAERETQYF	TGTGCCAGTAACAGCGGGGGGGCGGAAAGAGAGACCCAGTACTTC
TRBJ1-2	NA	once	TRBV7-2	CASSSAGVHGYTF	TGTGCCAGCAGCTCCGCAGGGGTCCATGGCTACACCTTC
TRBJ2-7	TRBD1	once	TRBV29-1	CSAGTGPKEQYF	TGCAGCGCCGGGACAGGCCCGAAAGAGCAGTACTTC
TRBJ2-7	TRBD2	NA	TRBV5-1	CASSLGAGGPTYEQYF	TGCGCCAGCAGCTTGGGGGCGGGAGGGCCCACCTACGAGCAGTACTTC
TRBJ2-3	NA	once	TRBV2	CASSESGSTDTQYF	TGTGCCAGCAGTGAGAGCGGGAGCACAGATACGCAGTATTTT
TRBJ1-2	TRBD1	NA	TRBV5-6	CASSLGRGLSGYTF	TGTGCCAGCAGCTTGGGCAGGGGGCTTTCTGGCTACACCTTC
TRBJ1-2	NA	NA	TRBV5-1	CASSLAQGWSYTF	TGCGCCAGCAGCTTGGCGCAGGGCTGGAGCTACACCTTC
TRBJ1-1	TRBD1	NA	TRBV10-3	CAISETGDTEAFF	TGTGCCATCAGTGAGACAGGGGACACTGAAGCTTTCTTT
TRBJ2-1	NA	NA	TRBV11-3	CASSLGQTNEQFF	TGTGCCAGCAGCTTAGGACAGACCAATGAGCAGTTCTTC
TRBJ1-4	NA	NA	TRBV18	CASSPWGQGGEKLFF	TGTGCCAGCTCACCATGGGGCCAGGGTGGCGAAAAACTGTTTTTT
TRBJ2-5	TRBD2	NA	TRBV18	CASSQGLAKATQYF	TGTGCCAGCTCACAGGGACTAGCCAAGGCGACCCAGTACTTC
TRBJ2-7	TRBD1	NA	TRBV5-1	CASSLAPGTVVYEQYF	TGCGCCAGCAGCTTGGCCCCCGGGACAGTAGTCTACGAGCAGTACTTC
TRBJ2-7	NA	NA	TRBV27	CASSSLSGGEQYF	TGTGCCAGCAGTTCCCTATCCGGCGGGGAGCAGTACTTC
TRBJ1-2	TRBD1	NA	TRBV6-6	CASSYPGTDNDDTF	TGTGCCAGCAGTTACCCCGGGACAGATAACGACGACACCTTC
TRBJ2-7	NA	NA	TRBV19	CASSIGSGAYEQYF	TGTGCCAGTAGTATAGGGAGCGGAGCCTACGAGCAGTACTTC
TRBJ2-2	TRBD1	NA	TRBV27	CASRDRGMSHTGELFF	TGTGCCAGCAGAGACAGGGGGATGAGTCACACCGGGGAGCTGTTTTTT
TRBJ2-2	NA	NA	TRBV7-9	CASSPDSFGELFF	TGTGCCAGCAGCCCGGACAGTTTCGGGGAGCTGTTTTTT
TRBJ2-1	NA	NA	TRBV5-8	CASSGPRTWSYNEQFF	TGTGCCAGCAGCGGGCCCCGTACTTGGTCCTACAATGAGCAGTTCTTC
TRBJ1-2	NA	NA	TRBV6-5	CASSRTAYYGYTF	TGTGCCAGCAGCAGGACAGCTTACTATGGCTACACCTTC
TRBJ1-2	NA	NA	TRBV28	CACWWGGVGAAYGYTF	TGTGCCTGCTGGTGGGGGGGGGTAGGCGCTGCCTATGGCTACACCTTC
TRBJ2-3	TRBD1	NA	TRBV13	CASSSQGAATDTQYF	TGTGCCAGCAGCTCACAGGGGGCAGCAACAGATACGCAGTATTTT
TRBJ1-2	NA	NA	TRBV6-1	CANKEGPFYGYTF	TGTGCCAACAAGGAGGGTCCATTCTATGGCTACACCTTC
TRBJ1-4	NA	NA	TRBV20-1	CSARIRGFF	TGCAGTGCTAGAATTCGGGGGTTTTTT
TRBJ2-5	NA	NA	TRBV29-1	CSVEQAGGETQYF	TGCAGCGTTGAGCAGGCCGGGGGAGAGACCCAGTACTTC
TRBJ2-1	TRBD2	NA	TRBV5-4	CASSESSGSYNEQFF	TGTGCCAGCAGCGAATCTAGCGGCTCCTACAATGAGCAGTTCTTC
TRBJ1-1	NA	NA	TRBV7-9	CASSLVPRAGEAFF	TGTGCCAGCAGCTTAGTTCCCAGGGCTGGTGAAGCTTTCTTT
TRBJ1-2	NA	NA	TRBV19	CASNSGWSYGYTF	TGTGCCAGCAACTCGGGGTGGAGCTATGGCTACACCTTC
TRBJ1-2	TRBD1	NA	TRBV10-2	CASGGTGATDNGYTF	TGCGCCAGCGGTGGGACAGGGGCCACTGACAACGGCTACACCTTC
TRBJ1-2	NA	NA	TRBV19	CASSIEQGRYGYTF	TGTGCCAGTAGTATAGAACAGGGAAGATATGGCTACACCTTC